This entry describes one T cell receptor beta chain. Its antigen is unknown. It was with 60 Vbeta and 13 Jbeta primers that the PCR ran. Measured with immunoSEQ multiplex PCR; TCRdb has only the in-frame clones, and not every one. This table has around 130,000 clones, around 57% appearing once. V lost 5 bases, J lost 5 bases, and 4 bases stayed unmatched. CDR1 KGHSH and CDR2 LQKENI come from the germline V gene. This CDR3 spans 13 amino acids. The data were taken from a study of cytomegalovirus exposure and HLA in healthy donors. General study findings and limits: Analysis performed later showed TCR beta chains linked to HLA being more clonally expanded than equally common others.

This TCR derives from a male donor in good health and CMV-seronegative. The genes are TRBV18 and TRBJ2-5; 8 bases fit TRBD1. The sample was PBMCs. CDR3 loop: CASSSGGGETQYF. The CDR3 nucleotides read TGTGCCAGCTCATCAGGGGGCGGCGAGACCCAGTACTTC.